The rows below give T cell receptor beta chains drawn from one sample of a study of T cells in Graves' hyperthyroidism and ophthalmopathy. TCRdb reprocessed the multiplex PCR reads via MiXCR and lists one record per CDR3 protein. The sample includes some 300,000 distinct CDR3 sequences, roughly 19% of them seen just once. The sequencing sample was made of blood. Every receptor here comes from a man between 50 and 59 years old with Graves' ophthalmopathy. Both conserved end residues are part of each CDR3. Fields, in order: D gene, V gene, J gene, clone size, CDR3 DNA, CDR3 protein. The D gene is left open where the match is weak. Clone size is stated in some rows and not others, as once, few, many or a class when expanded.

TRBD1	TRBV11-2	TRBJ1-1	-	TGTGCCAGCAGGGCCGGGACAGGGGGCGAAGCTTTCTTT	CASRAGTGGEAFF
TRBD1	TRBV11-3	TRBJ1-1	many	TGTGCCAGCAGCCTAGGACAGGGGAGCACTGAAGCTTTCTTT	CASSLGQGSTEAFF
-	TRBV5-1	TRBJ2-3	-	TGCGCCAGCAGCTTCGACTCGTCGGTTGGGACAGATACGCAGTATTTT	CASSFDSSVGTDTQYF
-	TRBV3-1	TRBJ2-1	-	TGTGCCAGCAGCCAAGATCCGGACGGATACAATGAGCAGTTCTTC	CASSQDPDGYNEQFF
TRBD1	TRBV6-1	TRBJ1-4	few	TGTGCCAGCAGTGAAGCCTCGGGACAGGGAGGAGAAAAACTGTTTTTT	CASSEASGQGGEKLFF
-	TRBV2	TRBJ2-5	many	TGTGCCAGCAGCCGTCAAGAGACCCAGTACTTC	CASSRQETQYF
-	TRBV7-8	TRBJ2-1	-	TGTGCCAGCAGCCCGGGGGAAGGGAATGAGCAGTTCTTC	CASSPGEGNEQFF
-	TRBV28	TRBJ1-1	many	TGTGCCAGCATCCAAGCGGGACTGGGGGACACTGAAGCTTTCTTT	CASIQAGLGDTEAFF
-	TRBV6-2/TRBV6-3	TRBJ1-1	many	TGTGCCAGCAGTTTAGTAACGAACACTGAAGCTTTCTTT	CASSLVTNTEAFF
TRBD2	TRBV12-3/TRBV12-4	TRBJ2-2	-	TGTGCCAGCAGTTTAGCGCGTTTACTAGCGGGAGACCGGGAGCTGTTTTTT	CASSLARLLAGDRELFF
TRBD2	TRBV12-3/TRBV12-4	TRBJ2-3	few	TGTGCCAGCAGTTTATGGGCGGGGGACACAGATACGCAGTATTTT	CASSLWAGDTDTQYF
-	TRBV6-1	TRBJ1-1	many	TGTGCCAGCAGTGACTCGGGGCAACTGAACACTGAAGCTTTCTTT	CASSDSGQLNTEAFF
-	TRBV24-1	TRBJ1-1	few	TGTGCCACCAGTGATTCCCCCGACCGGATCGGAGCTTTCTTT	CATSDSPDRIGAFF
TRBD2	TRBV29-1	TRBJ2-7	-	TGCAGCGTAAGATTAACTAGCGGGTCCTCCTACGAGCAGTACTTC	CSVRLTSGSSYEQYF
-	TRBV15	TRBJ1-5	few	TGTGCCACCAGCATAGATCGGAATCAGCCCCAGCATTTT	CATSIDRNQPQHF
-	TRBV12-5	TRBJ1-1	few	TGTGCTAGTGGTTTGACGGGAATGAACACTGAAGCTTTCTTT	CASGLTGMNTEAFF
TRBD2	TRBV20-1	TRBJ2-3	-	TGCAGTGCTCTCCGGACCATACTAGCGGGAGGGCCTTCAAGAATGAGCACAGATACGCAGTATTTT	CSALRTILAGGPSRMSTDTQYF
-	TRBV7-9	TRBJ2-1	-	TGTGCCAGCAGCTTAGCGTACAGTTCCCAGTTCTTC	CASSLAYSSQFF
TRBD1	TRBV28	TRBJ2-6	few	TGTGCCAGCAGTATCCCTAGGGGGACAGCCGCTTTC	CASSIPRGTAAF
TRBD2	TRBV20-1	TRBJ2-1	-	TGCAGTGCTTCCCCCGGAAGCGGGAGAGGTTACAATGAGCAGTTCTTC	CSASPGSGRGYNEQFF
TRBD1	TRBV28	TRBJ1-6	few	TGTGCCAGCAGTTTCGGGACAGGGGGGATCCACTTT	CASSFGTGGIHF
TRBD1	TRBV7-3	TRBJ2-3	many	TGTGCCAGCAGCTTAAGGGGGACAGGGGGCGCGGATACGCAGTATTTT	CASSLRGTGGADTQYF
-	TRBV18	TRBJ2-3	-	TGTGCCAGCTCACCAGCCGTGGGAACAGATACGCAGTATTTT	CASSPAVGTDTQYF
TRBD1	TRBV12-3/TRBV12-4	TRBJ1-5	many	TGTGCCAGCAGTTTTCGGGTGACAGGGGCAATCAATCAGCCCCAGCATTTT	CASSFRVTGAINQPQHF
-	TRBV10-3	TRBJ1-5	few	TGTGCCAGAAGAAGGATGCGGTATAGCAATCAGCCCCAGCATTTT	CARRRMRYSNQPQHF
-	TRBV19	TRBJ1-2	few	TGTGCCAGTAGCGACCGTGACTGGGTCGCTGGCTACACCTTC	CASSDRDWVAGYTF
TRBD2	TRBV5-1	TRBJ2-1	-	TGCGCCAGCAGCTTGGCCGAAAGGGCTAGCGGCTACAATGAGCAGTTCTTC	CASSLAERASGYNEQFF
-	TRBV25-1	TRBJ2-2	few	TGTGCCAGCAGCAGAGGGCTAGAGAGAAACGGGGAGCTGTTTTTT	CASSRGLERNGELFF
-	TRBV7-3	TRBJ2-1	many	TGTGCCAGCAGCCCCCATAGGGAGATCGGATACAATGAGCAGTTCTTC	CASSPHREIGYNEQFF
TRBD1	TRBV18	TRBJ1-4	many	TGTGCCAGCTCACCAACTACAGGGGGCGCGGGAGGTGAAAAACTGTTTTTT	CASSPTTGGAGGEKLFF
-	TRBV7-9	TRBJ1-2	few	TGTGCCAGCAGCTTAGCCCGGGAGGGTTTCGGCTACACCTTC	CASSLAREGFGYTF
-	TRBV7-9	TRBJ2-5	-	TGTGCCAGCAGGGGGTTCGAGACCCAGTACTTC	CASRGFETQYF
TRBD1	TRBV20-1	TRBJ1-5	-	TGCAGCGCAGGCCAGGGGGATCAGCCCCAGCATTTT	CSAGQGDQPQHF
-	TRBV28	TRBJ1-1	many	TGTGCCAGCAGTTTTGCCCGACAGAACACTGAAGCTTTCTTT	CASSFARQNTEAFF
-	TRBV15	TRBJ1-5	-	TGTGCCACCAGCCTAGGCCCGGGGGGGAGTAATCAGCCCCAGCATTTT	CATSLGPGGSNQPQHF
TRBD2	TRBV5-4	TRBJ2-1	-	TGTGCCAGCACAGCGGGAGGGCCCAATGAGCAGTTCTTC	CASTAGGPNEQFF
TRBD1	TRBV7-3	TRBJ2-3	many	TGTGCCAGCAGCTCGACAGGGGGAGATACGCAGTATTTT	CASSSTGGDTQYF
TRBD2	TRBV5-1	TRBJ2-7	many	TGCGCCAGCAGCCCCGGACTAGCGGCCTACGAGCAGTACTTC	CASSPGLAAYEQYF
-	TRBV20-1	TRBJ2-5	few	TGCAGTGCTAGAGAATTGGAGACCCAGTACTTC	CSARELETQYF
TRBD1	TRBV20-1	TRBJ1-1	many	TGCAGTGCCATCCGGGACAGGGGCATCGTCGGGACTGAAGCTTTCTTT	CSAIRDRGIVGTEAFF
-	TRBV24-1	TRBJ2-2	-	TGTGCCACCAGTGATTTGTTGACCGGGGAGCTGTTTTTT	CATSDLLTGELFF
-	TRBV7-2	TRBJ2-7	many	TGTGCCAGCAGCTTGGAACGCATCTCCTACGAGCAGTACTTC	CASSLERISYEQYF
-	TRBV20-1	TRBJ2-7	many	TGCAGTGCTAGAGCGGAGACTGGGAGCTCCTACGAGCAGTACTTC	CSARAETGSSYEQYF
-	TRBV28	TRBJ1-4	-	TGTGCCAGCAGTTTGGAACTTGCAACTAATGAAAAACTGTTTTTT	CASSLELATNEKLFF
TRBD1	TRBV3-1	TRBJ2-7	few	TGTGCCAGCAGCCAAAGTCCGGGACAGGGGACCTACGAGCAGTACTTC	CASSQSPGQGTYEQYF
-	TRBV7-9	TRBJ2-5	many	TGTGCCAGCGGACCGCAAGGGCGGCACCAAGAGACCCAGTACTTC	CASGPQGRHQETQYF
-	TRBV12-3/TRBV12-4	TRBJ1-6	few	TGTGCCAGCAGTCCCGACCTCGGAGGGGCTGTCGGTTCACCCCTCCACTTT	CASSPDLGGAVGSPLHF